A selection of T cell receptor beta chains follows, all from one sample in a study of tumor-infiltrating lymphocytes in primary liver carcinoma. TCRdb ran MiXCR on the multiplex PCR reads and lists one entry per CDR3 protein. There are roughly 180,000 distinct CDR3 sequences in the sample; around 60% occur only once, and less than 75% lies in the top ten. Source material: peripheral blood. Receptor source: a man aged 35-49 years with primary liver carcinoma and hepatitis B virus infection. The CDR3 runs from the conserved cysteine through the conserved F or W.

j_gene: TRBJ2-3; len: 13; v_gene: TRBV28; CDR3aa: CASSLTEGDTQYF
j_gene: TRBJ2-3; len: 15; v_gene: TRBV6-5; CDR3aa: CASSYRDRSTDTQYF
j_gene: TRBJ2-7; len: 17; v_gene: TRBV4-2; CDR3aa: CASSQEVGLDSSYEQYF
j_gene: TRBJ1-6; len: 13; v_gene: TRBV11-2; CDR3aa: CASSLQTGAGAHF
j_gene: TRBJ2-7; len: 15; v_gene: TRBV7-8; CDR3aa: CASSLEGGRSYEQYF
j_gene: TRBJ2-7; len: 13; v_gene: TRBV6-1; CDR3aa: CASRGTVVYEQHF
j_gene: TRBJ2-7; len: 15; v_gene: TRBV28; CDR3aa: CASSRIGGVESGQYF
j_gene: TRBJ2-7; len: 16; v_gene: TRBV5-1; CDR3aa: CASSLSGGSYSYEQYF
j_gene: TRBJ2-6; len: 17; v_gene: TRBV23-1; CDR3aa: CASRTDKEHSGANVLTF
j_gene: TRBJ1-1; len: 14; v_gene: TRBV12-3/TRBV12-4; CDR3aa: CASSLTGTDTEAFF
j_gene: TRBJ1-6; len: 13; v_gene: TRBV30; CDR3aa: CAWNNRDASPLHF
j_gene: TRBJ2-2; len: 15; v_gene: TRBV30; CDR3aa: CAWTRGTNSTVELFF
j_gene: TRBJ2-7; len: 13; v_gene: TRBV5-4; CDR3aa: CASRVTGVPEQYF
j_gene: TRBJ2-1; len: 14; v_gene: TRBV7-3; CDR3aa: CASSRALDGNEQFF
j_gene: TRBJ1-2; len: 14; v_gene: TRBV30; CDR3aa: CAWRRQDANYGYTF
j_gene: TRBJ2-7; len: 15; v_gene: TRBV11-2; CDR3aa: CASSQDGAGGTEQYF
j_gene: TRBJ1-4; len: 16; v_gene: TRBV5-1; CDR3aa: CASSLASGQLNEKLFF
j_gene: TRBJ2-1; len: 17; v_gene: TRBV5-4; CDR3aa: CASSLARGSLSYNEQFF
j_gene: TRBJ2-7; len: 18; v_gene: TRBV11-1; CDR3aa: CASSSGQGAAGDSYDQYF
j_gene: TRBJ2-5; len: 14; v_gene: TRBV6-5; CDR3aa: CASSVSGRKETQYF
j_gene: TRBJ2-1; len: 13; v_gene: TRBV11-2; CDR3aa: CASSFPDLAPFFF